Each of the 25 T cell receptor beta chains below was sequenced from the same sample in a study of graft-versus-host responses after intestinal transplantation. Their antigens are not known. TCRdb's table, derived via immunoSEQ multiplex PCR, lists solely in-frame clones and lacks some. Of roughly 110,000 clones in the sample, more than 90% were seen once. The sequences come from unstimulated CD4+ T cells sorted from spleen or lymph node cells, collected before transplant. All receptors come from a human donor who was the organ donor for an intestinal transplant.

The genes are TRBV9 and TRBJ2-1, with TRBD1 identical over 7 bases. This CDR3 contains 14 residues. V lost 3 bases, J lost 7 bases, and 7 bases stayed unmatched. From germline, CDR1 is SGDLS and CDR2 YYNGEE. The CDR3 nucleotides read TGTGCCAGCAGCGCCGGGACAGTGAGGAATGAGCAGTTCTTC. It is translated as CASSAGTVRNEQFF.

This rearrangement joins TRBV7-5 to TRBJ2-6; TRBD2, the D gene given by the table, was not confirmed from the DNA. TRBV7-5 is recorded as a pseudogene. This CDR3 has 20 residues. CDR3 nucleotide sequence: TGTGCCAGAAGCGCCCCTCTAGCGGGGCTCTTTTTACCTGGGGCCAACGTCCTGACTTTC. It translates to CARSAPLAGLFLPGANVLTF.

This CDR3 is CASSFGVGQEGYTF. The CDR3 bases are TGTGCCAGCAGCTTCGGCGTGGGGCAGGAGGGCTACACCTTC. The chain is built from TRBV5-4 and TRBJ1-2, with D possibly TRBD1 on 5 matching bases. The germline V gene encodes CDR1 SGHNT and CDR2 YYREEE (reference sequence). The ends were cut back, 2 bases at V and 8 bases at J, with 16 bases in the middle. This CDR3 spans 14 amino acids.

This clone is a singleton in its sample. The rearrangement links TRBV19 to TRBJ1-5; perhaps TRBD1 as D (6 bases). CDR1 is LNHDA and CDR2 is SQIVND in the germline V gene (reference sequence). Trimming took 4 bases from V and 6 from J, leaving 16 bases between them. This CDR3 spans 15 amino acids. The CDR3 DNA reads TGTGCCAGTAGTAGCGGACCAGGGGTCAGTCAGCCCCAGCATTTT. This gives the protein CASSSGPGVSQPQHF.

This chain connects TRBV7-9 to TRBJ2-7, with 8 bases matching TRBD1. The germline CDR1 and CDR2 sequences are SEHNR and FQNEAQ (reference sequence). J lost 5 bases, V lost 2 bases, and 11 bases had no gene match. CDR3 length: 16 residues. The DNA for the CDR3 is TGTGCCAGCAGCTTAAGCATAATGGACAGGGTCCACGAGCAGTACTTC. Protein product: CASSLSIMDRVHEQYF.

The gene calls are TRBV9 and TRBJ2-3; perhaps TRBD2 as D (6 bases). V was clipped by 4 bases and J by 1 base, with 19 bases between them. The CDR3 loop spans 17 amino acids. In germline, CDR1 is SGDLS, CDR2 YYNGEE. The CDR3, as DNA: TGTGCCAGCAGCCCACGGAGGAGTAGCGGAGGCACAGATACGCAGTATTTT. It is translated as CASSPRRSSGGTDTQYF.

This clone came up once. This rearrangement joins TRBV11-2 to TRBJ2-1, with D uncertain. Deletions cut 0 bases from V and 6 bases from J, with 9 bases between. CDR1 SGHAT and CDR2 FQNNGV come from the germline V gene. The CDR3 is 14 amino acids. CDR3 nucleotides: TGTGCCAGCAGCTTAGAACGTGTTCGCAATGAGCAGTTCTTC. It is translated as CASSLERVRNEQFF. Full variable domain (remainder filled in from reference TRBV11-2 and TRBJ2-1): EAGVAQSPRYKIIEKRQSVAFWCNPISGHATLYWYQQILGQGPKLLIQFQNNGVVDDSQLPKDRFSAERLKGVDSTLKIQPAKLEDSAVYLCASSLERVRNEQFFGPGTRLTVL.

This sequence joins TRBV6-5 and TRBJ1-2, with D possibly being TRBD1 (6 bases). Germline assignment: CDR1 MNHEY and CDR2 SVGAGI. V lost 7 bases, J lost 6 bases, and 18 bases lay in between. The CDR3 runs to 14 residues. In nucleotides, the CDR3 is TGTGCCAGCACCAAACGAACAGGGTCTCATGGCTACACCTTC. Its translation: CASTKRTGSHGYTF.

In this sample, this clone turned up once. The chain links TRBV19 to TRBJ1-5; possibly TRBD1 for D (6 bases). Germline V gene sequence: CDR1 LNHDA, CDR2 SQIVND (reference sequence). Trimming took 4 bases from V and 0 from J, leaving 10 bases between them. The CDR3 contains 15 residues. Here the CDR3 reads CASSKDRSSNQPQHF. The CDR3 DNA sequence: TGTGCCAGTAGTAAGGACAGATCTAGCAATCAGCCCCAGCATTTT. Combining the CDR3 with reference TRBV19 and TRBJ1-5 gives the whole variable domain DGGITQSPKYLFRKEGQNVTLSCEQNLNHDAMYWYRQDPGQGLRLIYYSQIVNDFQKGDIAEGYSVSREKKESFPLTVTSAQKNPTAFYLCASSKDRSSNQPQHFGDGTRLSIL.

The V call is TRBV28, the J call TRBJ1-5; 9 nucleotides align to TRBD1. Germline values: CDR1 MDHEN, CDR2 SYDVKM. V was pared by 5 bases and J by 6 bases, with 8 bases of the junction left unmatched. There are 15 residues in the CDR3. CDR3 DNA sequence: TGTGCCAGCAGTAACAGGGGGCGCCGGGTTCAGCCCCAGCATTTT. Protein sequence: CASSNRGRRVQPQHF.

The V gene is TRBV6-1, the J gene TRBJ2-7; 11 bases agree with TRBD2. V was clipped by 6 bases and J by 5 bases; unmatched bases: 9. The CDR3 sequence is 15 residues long. Germline V lookup: CDR1 MNHNS, CDR2 SASEGT. CDR3: CASRRGLAAVNEQYF. The CDR3 region has the DNA TGTGCCAGCAGGCGGGGACTAGCGGCCGTCAACGAGCAGTACTTC.

V usage is TRBV6-5 and J usage is TRBJ1-4; 9 bases match TRBD1. The CDR3 is made up of 14 amino acids. The germline gives CDR1 MNHEY, CDR2 SVGAGI. J lost 7 bases, V lost 6 bases, and 6 bases had no gene match. This CDR3 is CASSRTGAGEKLFF. CDR3 coding DNA: TGTGCCAGCAGCCGGACAGGGGCCGGTGAAAAACTGTTTTTT.

The rearrangement joins TRBV5-1 to TRBJ2-1; 9 bases are shared with TRBD2. The CDR3 covers 18 residues. Germline CDR1 reads SGHRS; CDR2 reads YFSETQ. After removal of 2 bases from V and 8 bases from J, the junction contained 17 bases not matched to a gene. The chain's CDR3 is CASSFLGIAGVPGDEQFF. DNA of the CDR3: TGCGCCAGCAGCTTCCTGGGTATAGCGGGAGTTCCCGGTGATGAGCAGTTCTTC.

The chain has TRBV4-2 and TRBJ1-4; 9 nucleotides match TRBD1. Germline assignment: CDR1 LGHNA and CDR2 YNFKEQ. This CDR3 region has 16 residues. The V gene end was trimmed by 3 bases and the J gene end by 7 bases; junction bases not matched to a gene: 9. The CDR3 bases are TGTGCCAGCAGCCAGGAAACAGGGGGCGGAGGTGAAAAACTGTTTTTT. This translates into CASSQETGGGGEKLFF.

The V gene is TRBV18, the J gene TRBJ2-2; 13 nucleotides agree with TRBD2. Per germline, CDR1 KGHSH and CDR2 LQKENI. J lost 5 bases, V lost 1 base, and 4 bases had no gene match. The CDR3 runs to 17 residues. The CDR3 reads CASSPRGLAGQTGELFF. For the CDR3, the DNA is TGTGCCAGCTCACCACGGGGACTAGCGGGGCAGACCGGGGAGCTGTTTTTT. The variable domain in full, completed from reference TRBV18 and TRBJ2-2, reads NAGVMQNPRHLVRRRGQEARLRCSPMKGHSHVYWYRQLPEEGLKFMVYLQKENIIDESGMPKERFSAEFPKEGPSILRIQQVVRGDSAAYFCASSPRGLAGQTGELFFGEGSRLTVL.

The chain employs TRBV28 and TRBJ1-5; no firm D call. Germline-derived CDR1 and CDR2 are MDHEN and SYDVKM. Trimming removed 4 bases from V and 8 bases from J, with 6 bases in between. The CDR3 runs to 11 residues. The CDR3 here is CASSSMEPQHF. CDR3 nucleotides: TGTGCCAGCAGTTCCATGGAGCCCCAGCATTTT.

The chain couples TRBV6-4 to TRBJ1-2; D not certain. Trimming removed 4 bases from V and 4 bases from J, with 7 bases in between. Germline V gene sequence: CDR1 MRHNA, CDR2 SNTAGT. This CDR3 is 12 amino acids long. The chain's CDR3 is CASSAPGYGYTF. CDR3 DNA: TGTGCCAGCAGTGCCCCCGGCTATGGCTACACCTTC.

The chain couples TRBV27 to TRBJ2-5; 8 bases are shared with TRBD2. The CDR3 loop spans 16 amino acids. V dropped 4 bases and J dropped 5; count of bases not matched to a gene: 12. Germline CDR1 is MNHEY and CDR2 is SMNVEV (reference sequence). CDR3 residues: CASSYRRGGLYETQYF. Written as DNA, the CDR3 is TGTGCCAGCAGTTATCGTCGGGGGGGGCTTTATGAGACCCAGTACTTC.

The gene calls are TRBV6-5 and TRBJ2-2; 12 nucleotides line up with TRBD2. The CDR3 is 15 residues long. Germline CDR1 reads MNHEY; CDR2 reads SVGAGI. The V gene end was trimmed by 5 bases and the J gene end by 7 bases; junction bases not matched to a gene: 5. This CDR3 reads CASSILAGGDGELFF. The CDR3 nucleotides read TGTGCCAGCAGTATACTAGCGGGAGGTGACGGGGAGCTGTTTTTT.

V is TRBV14 and J is TRBJ2-1; 10 bases fit TRBD2. Germline assignment: CDR1 SGHDN and CDR2 FVKESK. There are 14 residues in the CDR3. V lost 5 bases and J lost 7; bases outside the gene matches: 5. The CDR3 here is CASSALAGLNEQFF. DNA of the CDR3: TGTGCCAGCAGCGCACTAGCGGGATTGAATGAGCAGTTCTTC.

The rearrangement uses TRBV30 and TRBJ2-2; 9 nucleotides line up with TRBD2. The CDR3 is 16 residues long. CDR1 and CDR2 (germline): GTSNPN, SVGIG (reference sequence). V lost 5 bases to trimming and J lost 6 bases; unmatched junction nucleotides: 13. The CDR3 loop reads CAWAGVAGVFAGELFF. The CDR3, as DNA: TGTGCCTGGGCTGGGGTAGCGGGAGTTTTCGCCGGGGAGCTGTTTTTT.

This clone has a single count. The chain recombines TRBV5-1 with TRBJ1-1; D remains ambiguous. Germline values: CDR1 SGHRS, CDR2 YFSETQ. Trimming shortened V by 4 bases and J by 6 bases, and 13 bases separated the two germline ends. This CDR3 has 13 residues. In DNA form, the CDR3 reads TGCGCCAGCAGCCAAGGACTTCGGGCTGAAGCTTTCTTT. Its protein is CASSQGLRAEAFF.

The chain employs TRBV6-5 and TRBJ2-3; D uncertain. CDR3 size: 14 residues. V was shortened by 2 bases and J by 2 bases, with 8 bases between the two germline ends. The germline CDR1 and CDR2 sequences are MNHEY and SVGAGI. CDR3 bases: TGTGCCAGCAGTTACGGAATACTCACAGATACGCAGTATTTT. Its translation is CASSYGILTDTQYF.

The chain recombines TRBV11-2 with TRBJ2-3, with D perhaps TRBD1 (9 bases). Looked up from germline, CDR1 is SGHAT and CDR2 is FQNNGV. The CDR3 is made up of 17 amino acids. V lost 4 bases and J lost 1, with 18 bases in between. In DNA form, the CDR3 reads TGTGCCAGCAGCTCCCGGGGGGGACAGGGAGGCACAGATACGCAGTATTTT. As protein: CASSSRGGQGGTDTQYF. The variable domain in full, completed from reference TRBV11-2 and TRBJ2-3, reads EAGVAQSPRYKIIEKRQSVAFWCNPISGHATLYWYQQILGQGPKLLIQFQNNGVVDDSQLPKDRFSAERLKGVDSTLKIQPAKLEDSAVYLCASSSRGGQGGTDTQYFGPGTRLTVL.

This clone turned up a few times. The J gene is TRBJ2-7, the V gene TRBV6-5; perhaps TRBD2 as D (6 bases). The germline gives CDR1 MNHEY, CDR2 SVGAGI. CDR3 length: 13 amino acids. V was shortened by 1 base and J by 3 bases, with 7 bases between the two germline ends. The CDR3 loop is CASSYYGGYEQYF. In DNA form, the CDR3 reads TGTGCCAGCAGTTACTACGGGGGCTACGAGCAGTACTTC.